Given below is one T cell receptor beta chain in context. The sample holds a few counts of this clone. The clone's antigen remains unknown. One base away there is no much larger clone; base qualities are not given. The immunoSEQ Assay was used to immunosequence TCRbeta CDR3 regions from genomic DNA. Genomic DNA was amplified by bias-controlled multiplex PCR before high-throughput sequencing. In the authors' own workflow: To quantify the absolute abundance of each unique TCRbeta CDR3 region, the sequences were collapsed and filtered. Clonality, defined as 1 minus Pielou's evenness, was calculated using productive rearrangements only. Clones with significantly greater frequencies in on-treatment versus baseline samples were identified using a previously published method. This immuneACCESS table, as held by TCRdb, lists in-frame sequences with V and J called but not all clones. Of the missing ones, under half trace to an unresolved V gene in checked studies; the others have no known cause. V, J and clone size derive from that table, while D and trimming were established from the DNA sequence. For this sample there are about 22,000 clones; roughly 80% appear just once. The ten largest clonotypes hold around 26% of the sample.

This specimen's treatment or condition label, per the study, means: randomized to nivolumab then ipilimumab (arm A) or the reverse (arm B). None of the trial patients had been given prior DNA-damaging chemotherapy. Thawed PBMCs were sorted on a FACS Aria II flow cytometer to isolate live CD3+CD8+ cells negative for CD19 and CD56. Samples came from patients with melanoma in CheckMate 064, a randomized, open-label phase II trial of sequential checkpoint blockade. Peripheral blood mononuclear cells were collected by leukapheresis, purified using Ficoll-Paque, and frozen in human serum containing roughly 10% DMSO. Immediately after sorting, the purity of the sorted blood CD3+CD8+ cells was confirmed to be >95%, and DNA was then extracted. These data come from a study of sequential checkpoint blockade in melanoma (dated by TCRdb to between 2018 and 2020). With respect to the entire study: Patients were assigned by 1:1 randomization to either first-line nivolumab followed by ipilimumab (arm A) or ipilimumab followed by nivolumab (arm B). Both trial sequences were followed by maintenance nivolumab.

General findings and caveats noted by the study authors: Larger, independent patient cohorts are needed to validate the response-prediction model that combines TCR metrics and mutation burden.

The CDR1 and CDR2 encoded by the germline V gene are SGHRS and YFSETQ. V is clipped by 3 bases and J by 1 base, and the sequence between their germline boundaries is 13 bases long. Reading from cysteine to phenylalanine, the CDR3 counts 15 amino acids. Only CDR3 DNA remains: 45 bases, in frame from the first base. The chain is assembled from TRBV5-1 and TRBJ1-2; TRBD1 is perhaps the D gene, given 5 matching bases. The sequence was collected from a human donor with melanoma. The sequencing here drew on CD8+ T cells sorted from blood (inferred from file names), taken from a patient given nivolumab and ipilimumab in sequence. The DNA sequence reads TGCGCCAGCAGCTCCCCCGGGGGGGGTAACTATGGCTACACCTTC. The resulting protein is CASSSPGGGNYGYTF.